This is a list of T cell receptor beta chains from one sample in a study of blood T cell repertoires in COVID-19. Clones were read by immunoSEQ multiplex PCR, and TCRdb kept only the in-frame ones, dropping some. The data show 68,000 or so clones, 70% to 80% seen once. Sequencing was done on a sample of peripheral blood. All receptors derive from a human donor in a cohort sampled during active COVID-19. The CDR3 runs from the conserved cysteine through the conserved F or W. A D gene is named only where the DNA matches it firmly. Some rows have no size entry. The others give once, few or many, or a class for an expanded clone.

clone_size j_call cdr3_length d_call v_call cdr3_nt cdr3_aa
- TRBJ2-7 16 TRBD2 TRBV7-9 TGTGCCAGCAGCTTAGCCGGCTGGCGGGAGGGCCCTCAGCAGTACTTC CASSLAGWREGPQQYF
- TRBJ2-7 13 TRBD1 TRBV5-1 TGCGCCAGCAGCTGGGACAGCTCCCTCGAGCAGTACTTC CASSWDSSLEQYF
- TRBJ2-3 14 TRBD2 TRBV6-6 TGTGCCAGCACCTCAGCGGGGAACACAGATACGCAGTATTTT CASTSAGNTDTQYF
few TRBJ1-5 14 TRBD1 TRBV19 TGTGCCAGTACGGCCAGGGGGGCTTTGGGGCCCCAGCATTTT CASTARGALGPQHF
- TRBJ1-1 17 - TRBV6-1 TGTGCCAGCAGTGCCCCCCGCAGGTTGCTCATGAACACTGAAGCTTTCTTT CASSAPRRLLMNTEAFF
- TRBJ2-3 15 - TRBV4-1 TGCGCCAGCAGCCAAGATCCTAGCAGCACAGATACGCAGTATTTT CASSQDPSSTDTQYF
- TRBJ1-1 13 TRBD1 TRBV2 TGTGCCAGCAGTTTGACAGGGCTCACTGAAGCTTTCTTT CASSLTGLTEAFF
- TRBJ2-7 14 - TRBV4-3 TGCGCCAGCAGCCAAGGAGCGGGCGCCTACGAGCAGTACTTC CASSQGAGAYEQYF
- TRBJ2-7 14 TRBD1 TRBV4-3 TGCGCCAGCAGCCAATCTATACAGGGGCCCGAGCAGTACTTC CASSQSIQGPEQYF
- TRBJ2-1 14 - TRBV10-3 TGTGCCATCATGAGGGACTCGACGGGCAGTGAGCAGTTCTTC CAIMRDSTGSEQFF
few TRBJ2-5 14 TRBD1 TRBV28 TGTGCCAGCAGGACCCCACAGGGGAGCGAGACCCAGTACTTC CASRTPQGSETQYF
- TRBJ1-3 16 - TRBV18 TGTGCCAGCTCACCCGGAGGACAGATCTCTGGAAACACCATATATTTT CASSPGGQISGNTIYF
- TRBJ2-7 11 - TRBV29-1 TGCAGCGGCGGAGAGGGCTACGAGCAGTACTTC CSGGEGYEQYF
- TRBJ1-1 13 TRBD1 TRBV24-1 TGTGCCACCAGTGACCGGGACAGCGGGGGAGCTTTCTTT CATSDRDSGGAFF